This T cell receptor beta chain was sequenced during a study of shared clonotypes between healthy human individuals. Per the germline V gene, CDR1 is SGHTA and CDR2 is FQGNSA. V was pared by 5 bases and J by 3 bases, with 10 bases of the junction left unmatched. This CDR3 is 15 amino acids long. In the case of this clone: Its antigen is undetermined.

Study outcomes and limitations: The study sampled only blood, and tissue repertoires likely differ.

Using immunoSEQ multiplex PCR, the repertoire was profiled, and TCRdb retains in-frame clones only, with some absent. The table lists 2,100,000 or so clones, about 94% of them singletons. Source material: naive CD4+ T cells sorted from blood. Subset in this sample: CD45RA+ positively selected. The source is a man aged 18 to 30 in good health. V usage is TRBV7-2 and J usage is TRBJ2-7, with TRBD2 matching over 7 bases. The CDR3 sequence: CASSGSSGGLYEQYF. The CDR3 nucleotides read TGTGCCAGCAGCGGATCTAGCGGAGGCCTCTACGAGCAGTACTTC.